This T cell receptor (beta chain) was recorded in a study of T cell responses to AZD1222 COVID-19 vaccine. Findings and limits, study-wide: The study found Spike-specific TCR breadth and depth rose after two AZD1222 doses. Repertoire sampling occurred only after the peak T cell response. Nearly half of spike-specific TCRs reportedly target unmutated variant regions.

Comments on this clone: The antigen is not known.

Clones were sequenced by immunoSEQ multiplex PCR, and TCRdb holds only the in-frame ones, with some missing. Of approximately 88,000 clones in the sample, about nine tenths were seen once. Germline V gene sequence: CDR1 SGHTA, CDR2 FQGNSA. Trimming removed 4 bases at V and 7 bases at J, with 14 bases between. This CDR3 has 15 amino acids. Recipients boosted at about 4 weeks or about 12 weeks are pooled. This rearrangement joins TRBV7-2 to TRBJ1-6, with a weak D call TRBD1 (6 bases). The sequence derives from an adult who received the AZD1222 COVID-19 vaccine. This sample comprised peripheral blood, obtained 28 days after the second AZD1222 dose. This CDR3 reads CASSYGTRGNSPLHF. The CDR3 DNA reads as TGTGCCAGCAGCTACGGTACCAGGGGAAATTCACCCCTCCACTTT.